The clone carrying this T cell receptor (beta chain) was observed a handful of times. Its antigen is currently unknown. These data come from a study of T cells in Graves' hyperthyroidism and ophthalmopathy. Overall study results and limits: Separating ophthalmopathy from stable hyperthyroidism was achieved by a 13 V-J model.

The CDR3 length is 13 residues. CDR1 is DFQATT, CDR2 SNEGSKA, per germline (reference sequence). Unmatched junction bases numbered 2, after V lost 3 bases and J lost 5 bases. Researchers amplified the TCR beta CDR3 regions from RNA transcripts. The HTBI primer set served for first-round RT-PCR of the TCR CDR3. Each CDR3 protein is one row after TCRdb ran MiXCR on the multiplex PCR reads. The sample consists of 330,000 or so distinct CDR3 sequences, around 19% of them appearing once. The sequence came from a man aged 45-65 years with Graves' ophthalmopathy. Sequencing was carried out using blood. The chain carries TRBV20-1 and TRBJ2-2, with TRBD2 identical over 8 bases. In DNA form, the CDR3 reads TGCAGTGCTAGGGGACTAGGTACCGGGGAGCTGTTTTTT. This gives the protein CSARGLGTGELFF.